Below, 3 T cell receptor beta chains from the same sample are listed, as sequenced in a study of T cells after yellow fever vaccination. TCRdb reprocessed the 5' RACE reads via MiXCR and lists one record per CDR3 protein. The sample carries about 69,000 distinct CDR3 sequences, 5.9% recorded once. The sequencing here drew on CD4+ T cells sorted from PBMCs, taken less than 16 days after the first yellow fever vaccination. Receptors were obtained from a man between 18 and 35 years old who received the YFV17D yellow fever vaccine.

In this sample, this clonotype turned up many times. This sequence joins TRBV20-1 and TRBJ2-5, with a possible D match to TRBD2 (6 bases). Germline V gives CDR1 DFQATT, CDR2 SNEGSKA (reference sequence). This CDR3 has 16 residues. V lost 0 bases to trimming and J lost 3 bases, with 17 bases between them. As DNA, the CDR3 is TGCAGTGCTAGAGACCCCTTTGGGGACTTTGAAGAGACCCAGTACTTC. This encodes CSARDPFGDFEETQYF.

This clonotype was detected ten times or more. The chain joins TRBV5-1 to TRBJ1-5; D is ambiguous. V was cut by 5 bases and J by 3 bases, with 9 bases left in between. CDR1 and CDR2 from the germline V gene are SGHRS and YFSETQ. The CDR3 contains 13 residues. CDR3 nucleotide sequence: TGCGCCAGCAGGTACGCAGACAATCAGCCCCAGCATTTT. The encoded protein is CASRYADNQPQHF.

This clonotype was recorded at least ten times. The gene calls are TRBV30 and TRBJ1-1; no definite D call. Germline CDR1 reads GTSNPN; CDR2 reads SVGIG (reference sequence). Trimming shortened V by 0 bases and J by 0 bases, and 2 bases separated the two germline ends. This CDR3 is built from 12 residues. This CDR3 reads CAWSVLNTEAFF. The CDR3 DNA sequence: TGTGCCTGGAGTGTACTGAACACTGAAGCTTTCTTT.